These 20 T cell receptor beta chains originate from one sample sequenced in a study of Graves' ophthalmopathy and Graves' hyperthyroidism. Amplified TCR beta CDR3 regions were obtained using RNA transcripts as template. HTBI-primed RT-PCR formed the first round, and a multiplex PCR formed the second. From the multiplex PCR reads, TCRdb called clonotypes with MiXCR, one entry per CDR3 protein. Of 650,000 to 900,000 distinct CDR3 sequences listed, around 40% are singletons. The sequenced sample was peripheral blood. The receptor source for this set is an adult man with Graves' ophthalmopathy.

The chain couples TRBV10-3 to TRBJ1-2, with 11 bases fitting TRBD1. Trimming removed 10 bases from V and 6 bases from J; junction bases left unmatched: 4. Germline CDR1 reads ENHRY; CDR2 reads SYGVKD. CDR3 size: 12 residues. DNA of the CDR3: TGTGCCACTAGGGACAGGGGGGATGGCTACACCTTC. It encodes CATRDRGDGYTF.

Comments on this clonotype: A much larger clone is a single base away; this may be a read error. A read error is likely, as this CDR3 ends without the conserved phenylalanine or tryptophan. CDR3 region: CASSVDGVNTEAFL. CDR3 DNA sequence: TGTGCCAGCAGTGTGGATGGGGTGAACACTGAAGCTTTCTTA. The chain links TRBV2 to TRBJ1-1; D is undetermined. Germline CDR1 is SNHLY and CDR2 is FYNNEI. V was shortened by 4 bases and J by 0 bases, with 9 bases between the two germline ends. The CDR3 contains 14 residues.

This clonotype was recorded once. The chain joins TRBV20-1 to TRBJ2-7, with unresolved D. The CDR3 sequence is 15 residues long. Trimming took 0 bases from V and 4 from J, leaving 16 bases between them. CDR1 is DFQATT, CDR2 SNEGSKA, per germline (reference sequence). Here the CDR3 DNA reads TGCAGTGCTAGAGATCCAGGCAGGCCCCCTTACGAGCAGTACTTC. Its protein product is CSARDPGRPPYEQYF.

The rearrangement joins TRBV2 to TRBJ2-3; perhaps D is TRBD1 or TRBD2 (5 bases each). Germline values: CDR1 SNHLY, CDR2 FYNNEI. Deletions cut 5 bases from V and 0 bases from J, with 9 bases between. The CDR3 consists of 14 residues. CDR3 nucleotides: TGTGCCAGCAGTAAACGGGGCAGCACAGATACGCAGTATTTT. Its translation is CASSKRGSTDTQYF.

This clonotype showed up many times. The rearrangement links TRBV7-3 to TRBJ1-6; D remains unclear. Per germline, CDR1 SGHTA and CDR2 FQGTGA. CDR3 size: 15 residues. Trimming removed 2 bases from V and 5 bases from J, with 10 bases in between. The CDR3 DNA reads TGTGCCAGCAGCTTAGGTCCGGGGAATAATTCACCCCTCCACTTT. Translating it yields CASSLGPGNNSPLHF.

The J gene is TRBJ1-1, the V gene TRBV20-1; a weak D match, TRBD1 (5 bases). Germline values: CDR1 DFQATT, CDR2 SNEGSKA (reference sequence). V was trimmed by 3 bases and J by 2 bases, leaving 28 bases between them. The CDR3 contains 19 residues. CDR3 coding DNA: TGCAGTGCTAGCGGGGGGGTTAGGGGTGCCTTTCAGGCTAACACTGAAGCTTTCTTT. Amino acids: CSASGGVRGAFQANTEAFF.

As regards this clonotype: Since a much larger clone is just one base distant, this may be a read error. The chain links TRBV7-9 to TRBJ1-2, with D tentatively TRBD1 (6 bases). CDR3 length: 13 residues. Germline values: CDR1 SEHNR, CDR2 FQNEAQ (reference sequence). The DNA for the CDR3 is TGTGTCAGTACAGGGATTACTAACTATGGCTACACCTTC. Its translation is CVSTGITNYGYTF.

With respect to this clonotype: Compared with germline, one end of the junction differs, possibly owing to a read error. The rearrangement uses TRBV14 and TRBJ2-6, with a tentative D call TRBD1 (5 bases). The CDR3 totals 15 residues. CDR1 and CDR2 (germline): SGHDN, FVKESK. This CDR3 reads CASSPRYYGANVPTF. The CDR3 bases are TGTGCCAGCAGCCCCAGGTACTATGGGGCCAACGTCCCGACTTTC.

The gene calls are TRBV7-3 and TRBJ2-3, with D perhaps TRBD1 or TRBD2 (6 bases each). V lost 4 bases and J 8 bases, leaving 13 bases between the germline ends. The CDR3 covers 13 residues. The germline gives CDR1 SGHTA, CDR2 FQGTGA. The chain's CDR3 is CASSWGAGTTQYF. CDR3 DNA: TGTGCCAGCAGCTGGGGGGCCGGGACTACGCAGTATTTT.

This clonotype showed up many times. The junction departs from the called germline gene at one end, perhaps through a read error. The chain links TRBV19 to TRBJ1-2; possible D gene TRBD1, 5 bases. Germline values: CDR1 LNHDA, CDR2 SQIVND (reference sequence). The CDR3 covers 16 residues. The CDR3 is CASSSRPWAGIYGYTF. CDR3 DNA: TGTGCCAGCAGTAGTCGACCCTGGGCAGGGATCTATGGCTACACCTTC.

The CDR3 coding sequence is TGTGCCAGCATCCTCCCGGGAATCCCAAACTACGAGCAGTACTTC. It is translated as CASILPGIPNYEQYF. The rearrangement uses TRBV7-9 and TRBJ2-7; D possibly corresponds to TRBD2 (5 bases). Germline V CDR1 and CDR2: SEHNR, FQNEAQ (reference sequence). The V end lost 7 bases, the J end lost 3 bases, and 19 bases lay between the germline ends. This CDR3 has 15 amino acids.

This clonotype was recorded at least ten times. The chain combines TRBV9 with TRBJ2-7; maybe TRBD1 (5 bases). CDR1 and CDR2 from the germline V gene are SGDLS and YYNGEE. The CDR3 spans 13 residues. The V end was cut by 4 bases, the J end by 6 bases, with 14 bases between. CDR3 nucleotides: TGTGCCAGCAGCCTCCTCGACAGAGGCGAGCAGTACTTC. It encodes CASSLLDRGEQYF.

At least ten counts were recorded for this clonotype. This sequence joins TRBV25-1 and TRBJ2-7, with 9 bases identical to TRBD1. Germline assignment: CDR1 MGHDK and CDR2 SYGVNS. The CDR3 is made up of 13 amino acids. The J segment lost 3 bases and the V segment lost 6 bases, leaving 3 bases of the junction unmatched. The CDR3 reads CASRGQGYYEQYF. The DNA for the CDR3 is TGTGCCAGCAGGGGACAGGGCTACTACGAGCAGTACTTC.

This clonotype was counted only a few times. This sequence joins TRBV11-1 and TRBJ2-7; 9 bases align to TRBD1. V lost 5 bases, J lost 2 bases, and 7 bases stayed unmatched. The CDR3 runs 15 residues. In germline, CDR1 is SGHAT, CDR2 FQDESV (reference sequence). The CDR3 nucleotides read TGTGCCAGCAGCGGGACCGGGACAGGGCCCTACGAGCAGTACTTC. This gives the protein CASSGTGTGPYEQYF.

The CDR3 DNA sequence: TGCGCCAGCAGCTTGGGTGGACAGGGGGCCGATCAGCCCCAGCATTTT. Protein: CASSLGGQGADQPQHF. V is TRBV5-1 and J is TRBJ1-5; TRBD1 agrees at 11 bases. Germline CDR1 SGHRS, CDR2 YFSETQ. After removal of 0 bases from V and 5 bases from J, the junction contained 4 bases not matched to a gene. The CDR3 has 16 amino acids.

This sequence joins TRBV25-1 and TRBJ2-2; D call uncertain. In germline, CDR1 is MGHDK, CDR2 SYGVNS. The CDR3 spans 15 residues. Between the trimmed V and J ends, which lost 5 bases and 0 bases, there was a span of 10 bases. In DNA, the CDR3 is TGTGCCAGCAGTTCGGAATCACCGAACACCGGGGAGCTGTTTTTT. Its protein product is CASSSESPNTGELFF.

This sequence joins TRBV7-2 and TRBJ2-5; TRBD1 matches 11 bases. Germline CDR1 reads SGHTA; CDR2 reads FQGNSA. The CDR3 is 16 residues long. V lost 5 bases, J lost 5 bases, and 10 bases stayed unmatched. As DNA, the CDR3 is TGTGCCAGCAGCGCCAGGACAGGGGGCTCCTACGAGACCCAGTACTTC. Translation: CASSARTGGSYETQYF.

Ten or more counts support this clonotype. The chain carries TRBV7-9 and TRBJ2-2, with 9 bases matching TRBD2. There are 15 residues in the CDR3. Per the germline V gene, CDR1 is SEHNR and CDR2 is FQNEAQ (reference sequence). With 5 bases clipped from V and 7 bases from J, the junction kept 8 bases outside the gene matches. Here the CDR3 DNA reads TGTGCCAGCAGCCTCGCTAGCGGGAAGATCGGGGAGCTGTTTTTT. Amino acid sequence: CASSLASGKIGELFF.

Comments on this clonotype: A read error may explain this, as a much larger clone is one base away. This chain links TRBV25-1 with TRBJ2-2; a possible D gene is TRBD2 (5 bases). The CDR3 consists of 15 residues. Germline V gene lookup returns CDR1 MGHDK and CDR2 SYGVNS. The CDR3 loop is CASRGVGFSTGELLF. CDR3 DNA sequence: TGTGCCAGCAGGGGCGTCGGTTTCAGCACCGGGGAGCTGCTTTTT.

There are many counts of this clonotype. V and J are TRBV6-5 and TRBJ1-1, with D possibly being TRBD1 (6 bases). This CDR3 has 17 amino acids. Germline loops: CDR1 MNHEY, CDR2 SVGAGI. Trimming stripped 4 bases from V and 4 bases from J, with 22 bases between. CDR3 protein: CASSLGSTRGRITEAFF. The CDR3 coding sequence is TGTGCCAGCAGTTTAGGATCAACCAGGGGTCGGATCACTGAAGCTTTCTTT.